One sample yielded the 24 T cell receptor delta chains listed below, sequenced in a study of γδ T cells in repeated Plasmodium falciparum infection. TCRdb re-called clones from the multiplex PCR reads via CATT. The table has approximately 53,000 delta-chain clones, over 1.5% seen once; the top ten hold about 15%. Vgamma9/Vdelta2+ and Vdelta2-negative gammadelta T cells were flow-sorted from PBMC for bulk sequencing. The sequenced sample consisted of gamma-delta T cells from blood. All receptors come from a pool of human donors (malaria-infected and uninfected, not separated).

In this sample, this clone turned up many times. The protein held in TCRdb is that of a much larger clone and does not match this DNA's translation at residue 15, likely because of a read error; the protein shown is translated from the DNA. The chain is built from TRDV1 and TRDJ1; perhaps TRDD2 as D (6 bases). Trimming left V 2 bases short and J 10 bases short, with 29 bases between. The CDR3 has 18 residues. Looked up from germline, CDR1 is TSWWSYY and CDR2 is QGS. CDR3 amino acids: CALGEAFFLDGRGGRLIF. The CDR3 bases are TGTGCTCTTGGGGAAGCCTTCTTCCTCGACGGGAGAGGGGGTAGACTCATCTTT.

The sample holds a few counts of this clone. This likely reflects a read error, since a far larger clone is one base away. The sample has other DNA sequences that encode this CDR3 too. V usage is TRDV1 and J usage is TRDJ1; D may be TRDD2 or TRDD3 (5 bases each). CDR1 is TSWWSYY and CDR2 is QGS in the germline V gene. This CDR3 is built from 21 residues. In nucleotides, the CDR3 is TGTGCTCTTGGGGAACTAGAGGAAGTGCCCATGCCCTACTGGTACACCGATAAACTCATTTTT. Translation gives CALGELEEVPMPYWYTDKLIF.

A word on this clone: For this DNA, TCRdb reports the protein of a much larger clone, which diverges at residue 18, most likely from a read error; the protein presented here is translated directly from the DNA. A V gene of TRDV1 was called, but no J gene was assigned; the listed D gene, TRDD3, was not tested against the DNA. The CDR3 is made up of 19 amino acids. Germline values: CDR1 TSWWSYY, CDR2 QGS. This CDR3 reads CALGAQGSFVWGDTDKLTF. The DNA for the CDR3 is TGTGCTCTTGGGGCCCAGGGCTCCTTCGTCTGGGGGGATACCGATAAACTCACCTTT.

As regards this clone: A far larger clone is one base from this, pointing to a likely read error. The sample has other DNA sequences that encode this CDR3 too. This CDR3 is CACDTAGRRDKLIF. Here the CDR3 DNA reads TGCGCCTGTGACACCGCAGGGCGGAGGGATAAACTCATCTTT. The V call is TRDV2, the J call TRDJ1; no reliable D call. Matching the DNA to germline supplied the J gene, which TCRdb does not give. Germline CDR1 is GEAIGNYY and CDR2 is EKD. The CDR3 has 14 amino acids.

Comments on this clone: TCRdb lists the protein of a much larger clone for this DNA, which differs at residue 18, so this is likely a read error; the protein given here is translated from the DNA itself. V is TRDV1 and J is TRDJ1, with TRDD3 identical over 11 bases. Trimming at V came to 4 bases and at J to 0 bases, leaving 31 bases not matched to a gene. CDR3 length: 25 amino acids. CDR1 is TSWWSYY, CDR2 QGS, per germline. Written as DNA, the CDR3 is TGTGCTCTTGGGGCCCCGCGTCGAGAACATTCCTACCAACTGGGGGATAACTTGTACACCGATAAACTCATCTTT. Translating it yields CALGAPRREHSYQLGDNLYTDKLIF.

This clone has more than one count but fewer than ten. The translation of this DNA and the TCRdb protein of a much larger clone differ at residue 12, probably owing to a read error; the protein shown here is translated from the DNA. The genes are TRDV1 and TRDJ1; 10 positions match TRDD3. Germline loops: CDR1 TSWWSYY, CDR2 QGS. The CDR3 covers 21 residues. The CDR3 is CALGDLDGTGGCAIYTDELIF. CDR3 DNA sequence: TGTGCTCTTGGGGATCTGGACGGTACTGGGGGATGCGCCATATACACCGATGAACTCATCTTT.

The sample holds many counts of this clone. J is TRDJ1 and V is TRDV1, with TRDD3 identical over 12 bases. Per germline, CDR1 TSWWSYY and CDR2 QGS. J lost 2 bases, V lost 3 bases, and 10 bases had no gene match. The CDR3 runs to 18 residues. As DNA, the CDR3 is TGTGCTCTTGGGGAGTCCGGCTGGGGGATACGATTTACCGATAAACTCATCTTT. As protein: CALGESGWGIRFTDKLIF.

The CDR3 region is CACDTVRGTRDKPIF. As DNA, the CDR3 is TGTGCCTGTGACACCGTCCGGGGGACCCGCGATAAACCCATCTTT. The J gene was not called, though the V gene is TRDV2; the tabulated D call, TRDD3, remains unverified against the DNA. Germline V gene data show CDR1 as GEAIGNYY and CDR2 as EKD. CDR3 length equals 15 residues.

The table lists this clone with many counts. A far bigger clonotype differs at one base, so this is likely a read error. The same CDR3 arises from other DNA sequences in this sample as well. V and J are TRDV2 and TRDJ1; D ambiguous. Germline values: CDR1 GEAIGNYY, CDR2 EKD. The CDR3 has 13 amino acids. CDR3 in DNA: TGTGCCTGTGACAGTGTAGGAGTCGATAAGCTCATCTTT. Its protein is CACDSVGVDKLIF.

With respect to this clone: It differs at one base from a far larger clone, so likely a read error. The sample contains more than one DNA sequence encoding this CDR3. This chain connects TRDV1 to TRDJ1; possible D gene TRDD3, 6 bases. As TCRdb names no J gene, one was assigned here on the basis of a DNA match to germline. Germline lookup yields CDR1 TSWWSYY and CDR2 QGS. CDR3 length: 17 amino acids. The germline V and J ends were trimmed by 3 bases and 2 bases, with 19 bases remaining between them. CDR3: CALGDARLGIHTDKLIF. Here the CDR3 DNA reads TGTGCTCTTGGGGATGCCCGGCTGGGGATCCATACCGATAAACTCATCTTT.

In its sample, this clone was seen a few times. For this DNA, TCRdb reports the protein of a much larger clone, which diverges at residue 4, most likely from a read error; the protein presented here is translated directly from the DNA. The genes are TRDV1 and TRDJ1; 10 positions match TRDD3. Germline values: CDR1 TSWWSYY, CDR2 QGS. The CDR3 is 25 amino acids. The DNA for the CDR3 is TGTGCTCTTTGGGACTCTCCTACAACGGAACCCCAACCCCGTACTGGGGGATTACCAACCGATAAACTCATCTTT. This gives the protein CALWDSPTTEPQPRTGGLPTDKLIF.

About this clone itself: TCRdb pairs this DNA with a much larger clone's protein that differs at residue 7, likely a read error; the protein shown was translated from the DNA. The rearrangement uses TRDV1 and TRDJ1; a possible D gene is TRDD2 (5 bases). Germline CDR1 TSWWSYY, CDR2 QGS. The CDR3 length is 23 residues. V lost 1 base and J 1 base, leaving 34 bases between the germline ends. The DNA for the CDR3 is TGTGCTCTTGGGGAACCAGTCCCTACATCCCTAGTACTCCCCGACGTTCGCACCGATAAACTCATCTTT. Translating it yields CALGEPVPTSLVLPDVRTDKLIF.

The sample holds a few counts of this clone. At residue 26, TCRdb's protein is not the same as the translated DNA, so the protein here was read from the DNA. V usage is TRDV1 and J usage is TRDJ1; D could derive from TRDD2 or TRDD3 (6 bases each). CDR1 is TSWWSYY, CDR2 QGS, per germline. This CDR3 has 27 residues. CDR3 sequence reads: CALGELERAFPTGSASGLVFITDKLTF. CDR3 nucleotide sequence: TGTGCTCTTGGGGAACTTGAACGGGCCTTCCCAACTGGGTCGGCCTCGGGATTGGTTTTCATTACCGATAAACTCACCTTT.

As for this clone: This likely reflects a read error, since a far larger clone is one base away. Other DNA sequences from this sample encode an identical CDR3 as well. For the V gene the call is TRDV2; the J gene has no call; the table names TRDD3, a call not compared with the DNA. Per germline, CDR1 GEAIGNYY and CDR2 EKD. CDR3 size: 19 residues. The CDR3 nucleotides read TGTGCCTGTGACACCGGATACTGGGGGATACGCCGGTACACCGATAAGCTCATCTTT. Protein sequence: CACDTGYWGIRRYTDKLIF.

This clone was seen many times. In the same sample, other DNA sequences code for this CDR3. The rearrangement uses TRDV1 and TRDJ1, with D possibly matching TRDD2 (9 bases). The V gene lost 4 bases and the J gene lost 0 bases, with 30 bases spanning the gap. The CDR3 contains 21 residues. Looked up from germline, CDR1 is TSWWSYY and CDR2 is QGS. CDR3 nucleotide sequence: TGTGCTCTTGGGGCCGCCTTCCTACATTCTTACTGGGGGTTTTACACCGATAAACTCATCTTT. Its translation is CALGAAFLHSYWGFYTDKLIF.

This clone has a count of ten or more. This chain joins TRDV1 and TRDJ1; maybe TRDD3 (5 bases). CDR1 TSWWSYY and CDR2 QGS come from the germline V gene. V dropped 2 bases and J dropped 11 bases, with 30 bases sitting between them. This CDR3 has 18 residues. The CDR3 is CALGEKRGVINLPLGLIF. CDR3 sequence (DNA): TGTGCTCTTGGGGAAAAGAGGGGGGTTATAAACCTCCCGTTGGGGCTCATCTTT.

This clone was seen ten or more times. With a much larger clone just one base away, this may be a read error. The V gene is TRDV2, the J gene TRDJ1; 8 bases fit TRDD3. This CDR3 has 19 amino acids. Trimming took 4 bases from V and 0 from J; bases not matched to a gene: 18. Germline V gene sequence: CDR1 GEAIGNYY, CDR2 EKD. CDR3 sequence reads: CACDYGGIRKFLHTDKLIF. CDR3 nucleotide sequence: TGTGCCTGTGATTATGGAGGGATACGCAAGTTTTTACACACCGATAAACTCATCTTT.

This clone has ten or more counts. This likely stems from a read error, as it lies one base from a far larger clone. Other nucleotide sequences in the sample specify the same CDR3. The V gene is TRDV2, the J gene TRDJ1, with 8 nucleotides matching TRDD3. Germline CDR1 GEAIGNYY, CDR2 EKD. This CDR3 has 17 amino acids. The CDR3 DNA is TGCGCCTGTGACCCGACCCTAACAACTGGGGGGCACGATAAACTCATCTTT. As protein: CACDPTLTTGGHDKLIF.

Turning to this clone: This likely came from a read error, as a far larger clone is one base away. Other DNA sequences within the sample encode an identical CDR3. The V call is TRDV1, the J call TRDJ1; 13 bases fit TRDD3. The CDR3 is made up of 21 amino acids. CDR1 TSWWSYY and CDR2 QGS come from the germline V gene. The V segment lost 6 bases and the J segment 0 bases; nucleotides outside the gene matches: 19. The CDR3 sequence: CALGKRSNWGIRGGYTDKLIF. The DNA of the CDR3 is TGTGCTCTTGGTAAACGGTCCAACTGGGGGATACGAGGGGGGTACACCGATAAACTCATCTTT.

This clone has only a few counts. The protein that TCRdb holds for this DNA derives from a much larger clone and differs from the translated DNA at residue 11, which likely indicates a read error; the protein shown here is translated from the DNA. J is TRDJ1 and V is TRDV3; D may be TRDD3 (5 bases). No J gene was available from TCRdb, and it was assigned here by a germline match of the DNA. V was clipped by 2 bases and J by 3 bases, with 31 bases between them. The germline V gene encodes CDR1 TVYSNPD and CDR2 GDNSRS (reference sequence). This CDR3 has 19 residues. The CDR3, as DNA: TGTGCCTTTCTTGGTGTCTCCTTGGTGGGGTCCAAAACCTCCGATAAACTCATCTTT. Its translation: CAFLGVSLVGSKTSDKLIF.

About this clone: TCRdb pairs this DNA with a much larger clone's protein that differs at residue 15, likely a read error; the protein shown was translated from the DNA. V gene TRDV1 combines with J gene TRDJ1, with TRDD3 matching 8 bases. TCRdb lists no J gene, so it was determined here by aligning the DNA to germline. The germline CDR1 and CDR2 sequences are TSWWSYY and QGS. The CDR3 runs 19 residues. CDR3 in DNA: TGTGCTCTTGCCCCAGACTGGGTCTGGGGGAAAAATAACACCAATAAACTCATCTTT. This codes for CALAPDWVWGKNNTNKLIF.

This clone was detected ten times or more. TCRdb's entry gives the protein of a much larger clone, which mismatches this DNA's translation at residue 17, likely from a read error; the protein reported here is translated from the DNA. Called V gene: TRDV2; the J gene was not called; TRDD3, as called in the table, went unchecked against the DNA. CDR1 and CDR2 (germline): GEAIGNYY, EKD. The CDR3 spans 19 residues. The CDR3 here is CACDGVVGYELGLTDKPIF. CDR3 nucleotides: TGTGCCTGTGATGGTGTGGTGGGATACGAACTGGGTCTCACCGATAAACCCATCTTT.

This clone was detected a few times. This likely reflects a read error, since a far larger clone is one base away. The same CDR3 arises from other DNA sequences in this sample as well. V gene TRDV1 combines with J gene TRDJ1; no definite D call. Germline V gives CDR1 TSWWSYY, CDR2 QGS. The length of the CDR3 is 14 residues. CDR3 bases: TGTGCTCTTGGGGAACTTCCGAAGAGAGATAGACTCATCTTT. Translated, it gives CALGELPKRDRLIF.

This clone was recorded many times. The protein given by TCRdb reflects a much larger clone and differs at residue 4 from this DNA's translation, likely from a read error; the protein shown is the DNA's translation. This chain connects TRDV1 to TRDJ1; TRDD2 is a possible D gene (5 bases). Germline V gene lookup returns CDR1 TSWWSYY and CDR2 QGS. The length of the CDR3 is 20 residues. Deletions cut 8 bases from V and 3 bases from J, with 34 bases between. CDR3 amino acids: CALWVFSDPSTSLESDKLIF. CDR3 DNA sequence: TGTGCTCTTTGGGTCTTCAGCGATCCTTCAACGTCGCTGGAGTCCGATAAACTCATCTTT.